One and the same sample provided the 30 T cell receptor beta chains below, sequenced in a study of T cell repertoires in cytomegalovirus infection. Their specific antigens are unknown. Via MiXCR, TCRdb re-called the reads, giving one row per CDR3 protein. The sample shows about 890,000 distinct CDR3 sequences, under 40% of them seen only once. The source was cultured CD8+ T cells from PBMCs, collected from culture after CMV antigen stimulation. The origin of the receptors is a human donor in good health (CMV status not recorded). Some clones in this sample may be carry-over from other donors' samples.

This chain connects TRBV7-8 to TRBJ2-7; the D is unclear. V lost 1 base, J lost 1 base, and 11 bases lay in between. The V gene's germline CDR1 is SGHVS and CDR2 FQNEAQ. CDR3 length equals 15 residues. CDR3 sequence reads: CASSLGGFSSYEQYV. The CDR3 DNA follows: TGTGCCAGCAGCTTAGGCGGATTCAGTTCCTACGAGCAGTACGTC.

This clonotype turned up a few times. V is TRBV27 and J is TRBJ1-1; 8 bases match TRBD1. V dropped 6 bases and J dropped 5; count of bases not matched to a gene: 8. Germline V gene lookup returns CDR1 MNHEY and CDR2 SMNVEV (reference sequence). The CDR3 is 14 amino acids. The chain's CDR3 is CASRPQGGGTEAFF. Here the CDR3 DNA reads TGTGCCAGCAGACCACAGGGGGGAGGGACTGAAGCTTTCTTT.

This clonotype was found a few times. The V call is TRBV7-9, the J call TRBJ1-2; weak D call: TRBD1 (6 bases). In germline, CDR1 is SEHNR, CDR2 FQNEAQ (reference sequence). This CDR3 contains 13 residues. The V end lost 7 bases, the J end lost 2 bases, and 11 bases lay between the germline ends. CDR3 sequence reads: CASNPTGNYGYTF. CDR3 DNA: TGTGCCAGCAACCCTACAGGGAACTATGGCTACACCTTC.

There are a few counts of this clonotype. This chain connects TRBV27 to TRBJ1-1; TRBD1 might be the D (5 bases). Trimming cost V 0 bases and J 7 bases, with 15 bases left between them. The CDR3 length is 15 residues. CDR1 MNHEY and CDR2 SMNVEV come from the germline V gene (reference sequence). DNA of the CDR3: TGTGCCAGCAGTTTATCGATTCTACCAGGGTTTGAAGCTTTCTTT. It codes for CASSLSILPGFEAFF.

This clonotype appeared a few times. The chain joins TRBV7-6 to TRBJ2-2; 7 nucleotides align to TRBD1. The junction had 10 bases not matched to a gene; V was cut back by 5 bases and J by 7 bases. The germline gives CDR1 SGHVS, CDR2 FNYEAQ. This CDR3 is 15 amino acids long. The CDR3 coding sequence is TGTGCCAGCAGCCCTCCTGACAGGGCGGACGGGGAGCTGTTTTTT. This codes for CASSPPDRADGELFF.

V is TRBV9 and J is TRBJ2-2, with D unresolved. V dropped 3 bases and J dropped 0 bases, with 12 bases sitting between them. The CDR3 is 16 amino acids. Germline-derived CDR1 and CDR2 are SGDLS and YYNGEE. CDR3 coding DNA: TGTGCCAGCAGCGCACCGACTGGCGCGAACACCGGGGAGCTGTTTTTT. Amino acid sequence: CASSAPTGANTGELFF.

For the CDR3, the DNA is TGTGCCAGCAGCTTAGATGGGAGCCACTCCTACGAGCAGTACTTC. This sequence encodes CASSLDGSHSYEQYF. The rearrangement joins TRBV11-3 to TRBJ2-7; possible D gene TRBD2, 5 bases. With 0 bases removed from V and 0 bases from J, the gap between germline ends came to 9 bases. Germline V lookup: CDR1 SGHNT, CDR2 YENEEA. This CDR3 is 15 amino acids long.

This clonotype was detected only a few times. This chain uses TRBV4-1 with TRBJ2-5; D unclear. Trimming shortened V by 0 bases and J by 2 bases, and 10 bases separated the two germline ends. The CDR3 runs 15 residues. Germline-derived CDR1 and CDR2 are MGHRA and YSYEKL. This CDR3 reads CASSQETQRQETQYF. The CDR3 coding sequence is TGCGCCAGCAGCCAAGAGACCCAGCGTCAAGAGACCCAGTACTTC.

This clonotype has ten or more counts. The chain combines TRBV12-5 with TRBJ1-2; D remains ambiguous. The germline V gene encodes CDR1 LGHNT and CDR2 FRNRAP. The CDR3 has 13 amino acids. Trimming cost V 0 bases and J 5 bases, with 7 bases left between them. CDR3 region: CASGLVQAYGYTF. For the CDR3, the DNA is TGTGCTAGTGGTTTGGTGCAGGCTTATGGCTACACCTTC.

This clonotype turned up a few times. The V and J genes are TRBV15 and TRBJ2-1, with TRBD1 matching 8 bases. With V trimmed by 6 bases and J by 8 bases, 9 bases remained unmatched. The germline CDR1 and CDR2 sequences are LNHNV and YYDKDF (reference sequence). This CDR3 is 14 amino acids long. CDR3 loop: CATRETGVLDEQFF. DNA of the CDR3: TGTGCCACCAGGGAGACAGGGGTGTTGGATGAGCAGTTCTTC. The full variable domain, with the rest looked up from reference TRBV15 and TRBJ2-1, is DAMVIQNPRYQVTQFGKPVTLSCSQTLNHNVMYWYQQKSSQAPKLLFHYYDKDFNNEADTPDNFQSRRPNTSFCFLDIRSPGLGDTAMYLCATRETGVLDEQFFGPGTRLTVL.

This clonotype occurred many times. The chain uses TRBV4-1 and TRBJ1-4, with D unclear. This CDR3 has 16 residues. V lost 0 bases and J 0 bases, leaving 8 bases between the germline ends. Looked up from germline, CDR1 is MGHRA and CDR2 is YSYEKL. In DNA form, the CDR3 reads TGCGCCAGCAGCCAAGAGTGGCGTGCAACTAATGAAAAACTGTTTTTT. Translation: CASSQEWRATNEKLFF.

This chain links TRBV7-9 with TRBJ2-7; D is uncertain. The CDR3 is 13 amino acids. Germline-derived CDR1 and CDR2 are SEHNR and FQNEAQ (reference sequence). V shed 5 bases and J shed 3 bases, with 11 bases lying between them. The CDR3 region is CASSPDGHYEQYV. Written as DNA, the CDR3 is TGTGCCAGCAGCCCGGACGGGCACTACGAGCAGTACGTC.

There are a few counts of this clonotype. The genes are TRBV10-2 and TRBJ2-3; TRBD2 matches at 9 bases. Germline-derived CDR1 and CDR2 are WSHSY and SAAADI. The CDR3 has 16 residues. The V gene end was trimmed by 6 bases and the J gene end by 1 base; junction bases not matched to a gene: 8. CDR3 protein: CASRGGGALGTDTQYF. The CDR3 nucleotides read TGCGCCAGCAGAGGCGGGGGGGCCTTGGGCACAGATACGCAGTATTTT.

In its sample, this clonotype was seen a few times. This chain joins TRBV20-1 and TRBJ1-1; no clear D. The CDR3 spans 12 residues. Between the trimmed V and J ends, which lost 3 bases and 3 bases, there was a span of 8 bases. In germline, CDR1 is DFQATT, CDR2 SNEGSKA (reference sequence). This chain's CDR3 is CSASPIDTEAFF. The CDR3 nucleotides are TGCAGTGCTAGCCCCATTGACACTGAAGCTTTCTTT.

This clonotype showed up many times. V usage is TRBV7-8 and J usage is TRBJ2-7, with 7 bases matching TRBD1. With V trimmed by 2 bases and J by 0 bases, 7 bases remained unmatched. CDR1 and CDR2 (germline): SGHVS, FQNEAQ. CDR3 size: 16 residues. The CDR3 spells CASSLKSDRPSYEQYF. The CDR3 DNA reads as TGTGCCAGCAGCTTAAAATCGGACAGGCCCTCCTACGAGCAGTACTTC. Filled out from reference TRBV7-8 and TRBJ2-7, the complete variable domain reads GAGVSQSPRYKVAKRGQDVALRCDPISGHVSLFWYQQALGQGPEFLTYFQNEAQLDKSGLPSDRFFAERPEGSVSTLKIQRTQQEDSAVYLCASSLKSDRPSYEQYFGPGTRLTVT.

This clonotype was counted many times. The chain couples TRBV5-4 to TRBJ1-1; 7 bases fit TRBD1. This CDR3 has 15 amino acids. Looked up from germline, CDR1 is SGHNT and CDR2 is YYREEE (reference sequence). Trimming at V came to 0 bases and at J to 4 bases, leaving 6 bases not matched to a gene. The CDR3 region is CASSLDRGGGTEAFF. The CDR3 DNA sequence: TGTGCCAGCAGCTTGGACAGGGGAGGCGGCACTGAAGCTTTCTTT.

The CDR3 is CASSSPRDGHNEQFF. DNA of the CDR3: TGTGCCAGCAGTTCCCCCCGGGACGGACACAATGAGCAGTTCTTC. V and J are TRBV27 and TRBJ2-1, with D possibly called TRBD1 or TRBD2 (5 bases each). The CDR3 spans 15 residues. Germline CDR1 reads MNHEY; CDR2 reads SMNVEV (reference sequence). The V gene lost 4 bases and the J gene lost 5 bases, with 15 bases spanning the gap.

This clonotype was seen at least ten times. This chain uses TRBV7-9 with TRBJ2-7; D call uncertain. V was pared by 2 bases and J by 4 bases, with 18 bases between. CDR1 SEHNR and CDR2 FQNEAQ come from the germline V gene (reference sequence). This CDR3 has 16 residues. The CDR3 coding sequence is TGTGCCAGCAGCTTAAAAACAGACAAGTATGGGTACGAGCAGTACTTC. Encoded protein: CASSLKTDKYGYEQYF.

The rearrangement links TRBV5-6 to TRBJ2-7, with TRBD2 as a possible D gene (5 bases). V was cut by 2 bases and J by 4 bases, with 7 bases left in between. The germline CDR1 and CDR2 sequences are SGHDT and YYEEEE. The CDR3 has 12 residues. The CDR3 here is CASSFGEYEQYV. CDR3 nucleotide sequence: TGTGCCAGCAGCTTCGGGGAATACGAGCAGTACGTC.

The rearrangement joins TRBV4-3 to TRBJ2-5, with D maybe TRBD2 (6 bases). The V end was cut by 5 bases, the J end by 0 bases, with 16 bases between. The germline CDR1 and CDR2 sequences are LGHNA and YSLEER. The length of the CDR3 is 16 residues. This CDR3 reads CASSSVGGLDQETQYF. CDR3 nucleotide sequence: TGCGCCAGCAGCTCGGTCGGAGGGCTCGACCAAGAGACCCAGTACTTC.

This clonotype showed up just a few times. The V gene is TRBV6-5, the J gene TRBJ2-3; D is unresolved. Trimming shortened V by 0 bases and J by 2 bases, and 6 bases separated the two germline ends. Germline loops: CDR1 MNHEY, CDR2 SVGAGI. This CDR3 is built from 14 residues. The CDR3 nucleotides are TGTGCCAGCAGTTACTCGTCAGTCACAGATACGCAGTATTTT. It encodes CASSYSSVTDTQYF.

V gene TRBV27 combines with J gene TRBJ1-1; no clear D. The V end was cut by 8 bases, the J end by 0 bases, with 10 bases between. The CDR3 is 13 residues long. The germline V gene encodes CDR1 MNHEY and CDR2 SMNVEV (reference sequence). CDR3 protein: CASRPRVNTEAFF. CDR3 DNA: TGTGCCAGCCGTCCTCGTGTGAACACTGAAGCTTTCTTT.

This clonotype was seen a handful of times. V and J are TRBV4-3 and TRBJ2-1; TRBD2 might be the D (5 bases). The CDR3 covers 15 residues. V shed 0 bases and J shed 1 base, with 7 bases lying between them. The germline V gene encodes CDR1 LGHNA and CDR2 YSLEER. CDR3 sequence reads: CASSQDEGSYNEQFF. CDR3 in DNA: TGCGCCAGCAGCCAAGATGAGGGTTCCTACAATGAGCAGTTCTTC.

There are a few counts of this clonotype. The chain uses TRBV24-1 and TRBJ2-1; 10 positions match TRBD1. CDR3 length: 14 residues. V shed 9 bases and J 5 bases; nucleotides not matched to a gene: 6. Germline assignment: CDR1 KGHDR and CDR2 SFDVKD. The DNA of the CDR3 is TGTGCCACCCGGGACAGGGGCGTAGACAATGAGCAGTTCTTC. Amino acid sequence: CATRDRGVDNEQFF.

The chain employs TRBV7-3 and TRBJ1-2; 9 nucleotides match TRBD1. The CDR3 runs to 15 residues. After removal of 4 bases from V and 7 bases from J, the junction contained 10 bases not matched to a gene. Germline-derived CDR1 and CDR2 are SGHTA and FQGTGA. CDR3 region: CASSSNGQGIGGYTF. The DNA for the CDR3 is TGTGCCAGCAGCTCTAACGGACAGGGGATCGGTGGCTACACCTTC.

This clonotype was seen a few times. CDR3 residues: CAIRDRGFATQYF. The CDR3 DNA reads as TGTGCCATACGGGACAGGGGTTTCGCGACCCAGTACTTC. The J gene is TRBJ2-5, the V gene TRBV11-2, with TRBD1 identical over 10 bases. The V gene's germline CDR1 is SGHAT and CDR2 FQNNGV. The CDR3 covers 13 residues. V was clipped by 10 bases and J by 7 bases; unmatched bases: 9.

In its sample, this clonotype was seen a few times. Written as DNA, the CDR3 is TGTGCCAGCAGTTTTATAGGTGGGGTGAAGAACACTGAAGCTTTCTTT. Translation: CASSFIGGVKNTEAFF. The gene calls are TRBV27 and TRBJ1-1; no clear D gene. CDR1 and CDR2 from the germline V gene are MNHEY and SMNVEV (reference sequence). Trimming shortened V by 3 bases and J by 1 base, and 15 bases separated the two germline ends. The CDR3 is 16 amino acids.

CDR3 in amino acids: CASSIRAGSYDEQFF. CDR3 sequence (DNA): TGTGCCAGTAGTATAAGGGCAGGGTCGTATGATGAGCAGTTCTTC. The gene calls are TRBV19 and TRBJ2-1, with a possible D match to TRBD1 (5 bases). The CDR3 spans 15 residues. Between the trimmed V and J ends, which lost 2 bases and 8 bases, there was a span of 16 bases. Germline V lookup: CDR1 LNHDA, CDR2 SQIVND (reference sequence).

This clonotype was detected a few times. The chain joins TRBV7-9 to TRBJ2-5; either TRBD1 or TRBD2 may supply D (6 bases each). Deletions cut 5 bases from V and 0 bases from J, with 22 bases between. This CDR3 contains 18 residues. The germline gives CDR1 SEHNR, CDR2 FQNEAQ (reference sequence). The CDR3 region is CASSALGVGGLYQETQYF. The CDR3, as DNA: TGTGCCAGCAGCGCATTGGGTGTGGGGGGCCTGTACCAAGAGACCCAGTACTTC.

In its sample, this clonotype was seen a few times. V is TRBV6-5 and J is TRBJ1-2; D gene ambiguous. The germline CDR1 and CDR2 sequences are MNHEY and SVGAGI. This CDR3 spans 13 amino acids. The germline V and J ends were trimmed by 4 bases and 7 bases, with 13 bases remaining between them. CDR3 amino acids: CASSSSEGGGYTF. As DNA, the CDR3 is TGTGCCAGCAGTTCTTCCGAAGGTGGTGGCTACACCTTC.